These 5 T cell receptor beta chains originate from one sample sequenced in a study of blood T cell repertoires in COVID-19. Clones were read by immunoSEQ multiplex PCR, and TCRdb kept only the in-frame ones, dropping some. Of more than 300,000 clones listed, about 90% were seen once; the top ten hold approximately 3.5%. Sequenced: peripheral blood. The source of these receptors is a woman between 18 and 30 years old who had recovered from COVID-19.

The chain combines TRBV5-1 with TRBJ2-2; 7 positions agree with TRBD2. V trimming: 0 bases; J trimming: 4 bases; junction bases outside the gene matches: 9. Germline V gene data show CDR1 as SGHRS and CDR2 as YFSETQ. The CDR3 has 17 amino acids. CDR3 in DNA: TGCGCCAGCAGCTTGGCCCTAATAGCGGGCACCACCGGGGAGCTGTTTTTT. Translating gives CASSLALIAGTTGELFF.

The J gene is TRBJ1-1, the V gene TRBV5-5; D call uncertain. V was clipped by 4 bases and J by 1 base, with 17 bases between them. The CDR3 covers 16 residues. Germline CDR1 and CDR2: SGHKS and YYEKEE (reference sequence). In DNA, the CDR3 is TGTGCCAGCAGCCCGCCACCCCAGAGGTGGAACACTGAAGCTTTCTTT. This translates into CASSPPPQRWNTEAFF. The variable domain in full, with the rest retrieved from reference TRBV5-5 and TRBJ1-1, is DAGVTQSPTHLIKTRGQQVTLRCSPISGHKSVSWYQQVLGQGPQFIFQYYEKEERGRGNFPDRFSARQFPNYSSELNVNALLLGDSALYLCASSPPPQRWNTEAFFGQGTRLTVV.

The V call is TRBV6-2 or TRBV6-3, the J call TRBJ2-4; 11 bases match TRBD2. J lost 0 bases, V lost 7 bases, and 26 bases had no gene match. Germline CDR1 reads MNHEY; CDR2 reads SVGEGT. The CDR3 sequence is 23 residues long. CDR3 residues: CASNPLRAGETSGSPLAKNIQYF. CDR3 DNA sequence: TGTGCCAGCAACCCCCTTAGGGCAGGGGAAACTAGCGGGAGCCCCCTAGCCAAAAACATTCAGTACTTC.

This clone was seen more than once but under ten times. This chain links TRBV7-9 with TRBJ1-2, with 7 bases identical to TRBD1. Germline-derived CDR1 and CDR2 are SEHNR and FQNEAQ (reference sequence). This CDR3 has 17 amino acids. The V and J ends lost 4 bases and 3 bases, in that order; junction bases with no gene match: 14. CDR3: CASSSTIFDREDYGYTF. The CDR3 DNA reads TGTGCCAGCAGCTCCACAATATTCGACAGGGAGGACTATGGCTACACCTTC.

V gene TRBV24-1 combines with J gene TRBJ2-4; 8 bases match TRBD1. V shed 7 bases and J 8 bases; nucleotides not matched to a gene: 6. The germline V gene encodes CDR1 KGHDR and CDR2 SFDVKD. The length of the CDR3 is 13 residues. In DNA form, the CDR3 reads TGTGCCACCAGCAGGGGGCCGGGGGACATTCAGTACTTC. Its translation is CATSRGPGDIQYF.